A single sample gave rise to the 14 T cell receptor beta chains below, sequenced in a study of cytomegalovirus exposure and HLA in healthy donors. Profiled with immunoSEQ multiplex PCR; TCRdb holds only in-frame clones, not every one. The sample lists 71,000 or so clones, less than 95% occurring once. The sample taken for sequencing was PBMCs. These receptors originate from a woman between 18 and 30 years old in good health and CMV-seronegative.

The CDR3 DNA is TGCGCCAGCAGCCCCCCGGCAGGGTCGAGCTCCTATAATTCACCCCTCCACTTT. It yields the protein CASSPPAGSSSYNSPLHF. This chain connects TRBV4-1 to TRBJ1-6, with D possibly matching TRBD1 (5 bases). Trimming left V 4 bases short and J 0 bases short, with 16 bases between. Germline V gene lookup returns CDR1 MGHRA and CDR2 YSYEKL. The CDR3 length is 18 residues.

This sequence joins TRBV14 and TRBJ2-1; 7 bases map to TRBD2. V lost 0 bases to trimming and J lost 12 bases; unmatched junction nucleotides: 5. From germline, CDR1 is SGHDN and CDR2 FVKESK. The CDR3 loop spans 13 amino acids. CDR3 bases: TGTGCCAGCAGCCAAGATGGGGGGGGTGGGCAGTTCTTC. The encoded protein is CASSQDGGGGQFF.

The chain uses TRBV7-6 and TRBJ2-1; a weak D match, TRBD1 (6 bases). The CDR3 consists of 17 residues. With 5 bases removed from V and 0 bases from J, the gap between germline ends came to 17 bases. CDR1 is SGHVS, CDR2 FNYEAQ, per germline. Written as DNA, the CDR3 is TGTGCCAGCAGCCCACAGGGATTACACAGCTCCTACAATGAGCAGTTCTTC. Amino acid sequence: CASSPQGLHSSYNEQFF.

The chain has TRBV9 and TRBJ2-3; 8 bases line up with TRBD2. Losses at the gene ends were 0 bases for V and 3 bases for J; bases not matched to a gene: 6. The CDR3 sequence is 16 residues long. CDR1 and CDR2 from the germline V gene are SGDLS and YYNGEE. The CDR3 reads CASSVGFSGITDTQYF. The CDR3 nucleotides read TGTGCCAGCAGCGTAGGGTTTAGCGGGATAACAGATACGCAGTATTTT.

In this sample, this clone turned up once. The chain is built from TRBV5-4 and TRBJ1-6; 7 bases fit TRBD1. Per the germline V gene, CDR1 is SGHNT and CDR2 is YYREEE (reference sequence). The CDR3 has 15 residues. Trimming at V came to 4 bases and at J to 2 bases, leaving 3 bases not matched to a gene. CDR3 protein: CASSTGDTYNSPLHF. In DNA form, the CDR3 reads TGTGCCAGCAGCACAGGGGACACCTATAATTCACCCCTCCACTTT.

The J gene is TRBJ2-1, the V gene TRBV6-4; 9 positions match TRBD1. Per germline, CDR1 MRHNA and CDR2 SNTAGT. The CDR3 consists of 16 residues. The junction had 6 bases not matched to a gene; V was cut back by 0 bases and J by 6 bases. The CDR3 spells CASSDSPGQGSNEQFF. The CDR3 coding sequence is TGTGCCAGCAGTGACTCCCCGGGACAGGGTTCCAATGAGCAGTTCTTC.

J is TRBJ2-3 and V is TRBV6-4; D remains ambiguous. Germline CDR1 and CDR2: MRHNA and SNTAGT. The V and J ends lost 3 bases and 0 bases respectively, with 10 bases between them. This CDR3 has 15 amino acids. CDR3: CASSDPGSSTDTQYF. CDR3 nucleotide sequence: TGTGCCAGCAGTGATCCGGGTTCTAGCACAGATACGCAGTATTTT.

The CDR3 spells CASRGDRSTGELFF. Written as DNA, the CDR3 is TGTGCCAGCAGAGGGGACAGGAGCACCGGGGAGCTGTTTTTT. The chain combines TRBV2 with TRBJ2-2; 8 bases map to TRBD1. Germline V CDR1 and CDR2: SNHLY, FYNNEI. V gave up 6 bases and J gave up 4 bases; unmatched junction bases: 4. This CDR3 comprises 14 residues.

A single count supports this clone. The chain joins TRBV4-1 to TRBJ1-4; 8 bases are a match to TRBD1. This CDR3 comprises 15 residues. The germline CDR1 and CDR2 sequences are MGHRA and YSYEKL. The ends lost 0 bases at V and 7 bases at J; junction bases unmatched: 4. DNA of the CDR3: TGCGCCAGCAGCCAAGACAGGGGGCGGAGTGAAAAACTGTTTTTT. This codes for CASSQDRGRSEKLFF.

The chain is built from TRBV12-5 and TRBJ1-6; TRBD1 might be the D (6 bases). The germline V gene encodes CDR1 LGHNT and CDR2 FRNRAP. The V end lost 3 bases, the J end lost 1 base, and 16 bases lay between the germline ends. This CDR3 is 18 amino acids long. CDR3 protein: CASGFGGRGPSYNSPLHF. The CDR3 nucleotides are TGTGCTAGTGGTTTCGGGGGGCGAGGGCCGTCCTATAATTCACCCCTCCACTTT.

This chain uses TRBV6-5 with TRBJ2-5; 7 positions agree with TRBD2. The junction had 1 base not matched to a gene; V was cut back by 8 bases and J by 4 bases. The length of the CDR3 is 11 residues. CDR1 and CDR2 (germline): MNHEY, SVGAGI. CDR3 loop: CASGGGETQYF. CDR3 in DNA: TGTGCCAGCGGCGGGGGAGAGACCCAGTACTTC.

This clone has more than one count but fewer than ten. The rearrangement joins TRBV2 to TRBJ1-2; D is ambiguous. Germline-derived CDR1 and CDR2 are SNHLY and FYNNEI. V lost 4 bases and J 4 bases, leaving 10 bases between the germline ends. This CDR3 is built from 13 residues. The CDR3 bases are TGTGCCAGCAGTGGCGGGGATACCTATGGCTACACCTTC. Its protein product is CASSGGDTYGYTF. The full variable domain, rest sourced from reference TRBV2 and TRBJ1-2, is EPEVTQTPSHQVTQMGQEVILRCVPISNHLYFYWYRQILGQKVEFLVSFYNNEISEKSEIFDDQFSVERPDGSNFTLKIRSTKLEDSAMYFCASSGGDTYGYTFGSGTRLTVV.

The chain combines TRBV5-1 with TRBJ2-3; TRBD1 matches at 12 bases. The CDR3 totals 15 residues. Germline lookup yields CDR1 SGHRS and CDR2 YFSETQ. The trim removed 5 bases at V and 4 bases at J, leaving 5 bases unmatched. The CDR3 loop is CASSSGTGGADTQYF. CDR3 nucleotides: TGCGCCAGCAGTTCCGGGACAGGGGGCGCAGATACGCAGTATTTT.

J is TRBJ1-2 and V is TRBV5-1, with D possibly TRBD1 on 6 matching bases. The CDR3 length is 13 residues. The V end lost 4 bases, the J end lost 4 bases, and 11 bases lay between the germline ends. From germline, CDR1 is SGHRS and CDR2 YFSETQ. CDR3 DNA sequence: TGCGCCAGCAGCGTGACAGGTTCCTATGGCTACACCTTC. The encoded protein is CASSVTGSYGYTF.